The clone carrying this T cell receptor (beta chain) was seen many times. The data stem from a study of response to subunit inactivated influenza vaccine. CDR1 is SGHTA, CDR2 FQGNSA, per germline. V gave up 1 base and J gave up 6 bases, with 13 bases separating them. This CDR3 has 15 residues. Via MiXCR, TCRdb re-called the RT-PCR reads, giving one row per CDR3 protein. The sample records about 570,000 distinct CDR3 sequences, around 11% being singletons. These data are also associated with another study on T cells expressing NK-cell markers. That work contributes: With UMIs, 5'RACE template switching was used to make TCR beta cDNA.

The source material was PBMCs from blood, sampled on the day of vaccination. The rearrangement joins TRBV7-2 to TRBJ2-1; D perhaps matches TRBD2 (6 bases). The sequence derives from a man in his forties or fifties who received an inactivated influenza vaccine. The CDR3 nucleotides read TGTGCCAGCAGCTTAGTCGGTGGAGGGATCAATGAGCAGTTCTTC. This gives the protein CASSLVGGGINEQFF.